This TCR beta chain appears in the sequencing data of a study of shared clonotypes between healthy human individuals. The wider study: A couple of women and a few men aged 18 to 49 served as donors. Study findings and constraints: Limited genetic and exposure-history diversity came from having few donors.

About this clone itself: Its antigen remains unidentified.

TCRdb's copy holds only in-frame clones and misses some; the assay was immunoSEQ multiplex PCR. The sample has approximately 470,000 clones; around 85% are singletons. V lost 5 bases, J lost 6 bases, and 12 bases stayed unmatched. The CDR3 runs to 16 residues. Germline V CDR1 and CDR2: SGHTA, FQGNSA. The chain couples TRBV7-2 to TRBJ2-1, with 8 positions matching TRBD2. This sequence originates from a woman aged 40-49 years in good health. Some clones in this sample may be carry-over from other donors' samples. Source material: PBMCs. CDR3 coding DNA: TGTGCCAGCAGCCCCCGAGGACTAGCCTTGGGCAATGAGCAGTTCTTC. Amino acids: CASSPRGLALGNEQFF. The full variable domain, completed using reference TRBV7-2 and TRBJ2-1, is GAGVSQSPSNKVTEKGKDVELRCDPISGHTALYWYRQSLGQGLEFLIYFQGNSAPDKSGLPSDRFSAERTGGSVSTLTIQRTQQEDSAVYLCASSPRGLALGNEQFFGPGTRLTVL.